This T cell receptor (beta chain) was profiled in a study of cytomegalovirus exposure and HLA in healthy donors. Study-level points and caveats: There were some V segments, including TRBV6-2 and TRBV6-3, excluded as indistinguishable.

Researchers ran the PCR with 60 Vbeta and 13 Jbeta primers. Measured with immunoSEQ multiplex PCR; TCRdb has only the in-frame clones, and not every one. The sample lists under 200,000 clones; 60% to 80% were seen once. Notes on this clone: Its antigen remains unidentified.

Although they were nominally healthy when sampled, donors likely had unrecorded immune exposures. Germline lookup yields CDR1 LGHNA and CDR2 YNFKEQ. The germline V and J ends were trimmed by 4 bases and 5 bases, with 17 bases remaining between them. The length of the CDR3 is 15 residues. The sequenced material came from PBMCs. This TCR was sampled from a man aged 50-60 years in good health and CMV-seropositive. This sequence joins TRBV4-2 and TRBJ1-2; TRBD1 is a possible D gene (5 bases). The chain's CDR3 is CASSRPRQGNYGYTF. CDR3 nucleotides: TGTGCCAGCAGCCGTCCTCGCCAGGGTAATTATGGCTACACCTTC.